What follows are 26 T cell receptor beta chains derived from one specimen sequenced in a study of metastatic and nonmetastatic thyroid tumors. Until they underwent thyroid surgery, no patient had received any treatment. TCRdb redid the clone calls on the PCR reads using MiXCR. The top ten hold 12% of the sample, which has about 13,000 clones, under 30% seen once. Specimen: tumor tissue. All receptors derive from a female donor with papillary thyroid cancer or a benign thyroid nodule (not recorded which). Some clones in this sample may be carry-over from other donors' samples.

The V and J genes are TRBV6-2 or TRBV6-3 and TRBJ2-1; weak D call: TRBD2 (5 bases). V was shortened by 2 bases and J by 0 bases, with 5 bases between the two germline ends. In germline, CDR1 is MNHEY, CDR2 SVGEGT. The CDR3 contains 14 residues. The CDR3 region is CASSYGSSYNEQFF. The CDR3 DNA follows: TGTGCCAGCAGTTACGGGAGCTCCTACAATGAGCAGTTCTTC.

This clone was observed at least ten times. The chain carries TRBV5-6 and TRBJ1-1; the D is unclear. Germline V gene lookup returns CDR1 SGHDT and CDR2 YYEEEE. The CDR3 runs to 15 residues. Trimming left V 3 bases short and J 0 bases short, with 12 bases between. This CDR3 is CASSYYSGLNTEAFF. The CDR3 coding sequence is TGTGCCAGCAGCTACTACTCTGGATTGAACACTGAAGCTTTCTTT.

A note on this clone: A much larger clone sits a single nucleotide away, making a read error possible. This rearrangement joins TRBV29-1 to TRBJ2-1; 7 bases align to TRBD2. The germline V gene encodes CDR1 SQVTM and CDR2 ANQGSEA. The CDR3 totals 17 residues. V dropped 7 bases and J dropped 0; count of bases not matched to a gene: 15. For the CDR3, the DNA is TGCAGCGACCGAACATCGGTAGCGGGCAGCTCCTACAATGAGCAGTTCTTC. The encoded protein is CSDRTSVAGSSYNEQFF.

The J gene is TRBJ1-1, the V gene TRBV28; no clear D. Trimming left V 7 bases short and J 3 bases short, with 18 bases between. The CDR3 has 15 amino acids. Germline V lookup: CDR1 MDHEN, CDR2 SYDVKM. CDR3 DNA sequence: TGTGCCAGCATGGCTTGTGGAGTGGCAGACACTGAAGCTTTCTTT. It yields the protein CASMACGVADTEAFF.

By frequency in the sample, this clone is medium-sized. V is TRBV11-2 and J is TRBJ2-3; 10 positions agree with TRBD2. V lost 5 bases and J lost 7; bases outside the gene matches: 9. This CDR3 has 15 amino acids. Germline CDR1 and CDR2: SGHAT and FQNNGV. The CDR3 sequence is CASSHGLAEGNTQYF. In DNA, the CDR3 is TGTGCCAGCAGCCACGGACTAGCGGAGGGGAATACGCAGTATTTT.

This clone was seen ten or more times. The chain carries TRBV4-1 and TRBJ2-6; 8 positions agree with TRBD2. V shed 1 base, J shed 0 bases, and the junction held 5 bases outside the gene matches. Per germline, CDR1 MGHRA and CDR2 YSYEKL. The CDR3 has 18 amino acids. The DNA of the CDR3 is TGCGCCAGCAGCCAAGTTGAGCGGGGGAGCTCTGGGGCCAACGTCCTGACTTTC. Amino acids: CASSQVERGSSGANVLTF.

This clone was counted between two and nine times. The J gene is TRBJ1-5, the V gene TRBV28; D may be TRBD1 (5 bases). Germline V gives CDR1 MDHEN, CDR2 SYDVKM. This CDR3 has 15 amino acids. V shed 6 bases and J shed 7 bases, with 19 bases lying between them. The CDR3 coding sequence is TGTGCCAGCAGGAAGGGGAATGGGGATAACCAGCCCCAGCATTTT. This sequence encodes CASRKGNGDNQPQHF.

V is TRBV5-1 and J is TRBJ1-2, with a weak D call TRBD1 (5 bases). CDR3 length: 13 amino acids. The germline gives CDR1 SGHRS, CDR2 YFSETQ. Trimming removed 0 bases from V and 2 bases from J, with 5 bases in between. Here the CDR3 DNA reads TGCGCCAGCAGCTTGGAGGGGAACTATGGCTACACCTTC. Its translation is CASSLEGNYGYTF.

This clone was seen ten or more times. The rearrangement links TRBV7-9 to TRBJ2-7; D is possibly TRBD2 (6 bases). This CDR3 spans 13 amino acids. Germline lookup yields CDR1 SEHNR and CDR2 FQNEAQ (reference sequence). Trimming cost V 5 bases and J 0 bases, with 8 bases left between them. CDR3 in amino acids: CASSGDFSYEQYF. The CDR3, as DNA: TGTGCCAGCAGCGGGGACTTCTCCTACGAGCAGTACTTC.

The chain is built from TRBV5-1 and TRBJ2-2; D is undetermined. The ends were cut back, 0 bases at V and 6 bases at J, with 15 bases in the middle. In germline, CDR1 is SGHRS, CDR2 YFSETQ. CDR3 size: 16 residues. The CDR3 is CASSLVGFPTPGELFF. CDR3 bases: TGCGCCAGCAGCTTGGTAGGGTTTCCCACGCCCGGGGAGCTGTTTTTT.

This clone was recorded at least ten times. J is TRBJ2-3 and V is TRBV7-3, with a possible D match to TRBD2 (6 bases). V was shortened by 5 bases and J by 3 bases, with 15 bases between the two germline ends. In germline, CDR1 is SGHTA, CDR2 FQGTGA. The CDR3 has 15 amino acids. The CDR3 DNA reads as TGTGCCAGCAGCCTCGCGCGGGAACTGACAGATACGCAGTATTTT. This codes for CASSLARELTDTQYF.

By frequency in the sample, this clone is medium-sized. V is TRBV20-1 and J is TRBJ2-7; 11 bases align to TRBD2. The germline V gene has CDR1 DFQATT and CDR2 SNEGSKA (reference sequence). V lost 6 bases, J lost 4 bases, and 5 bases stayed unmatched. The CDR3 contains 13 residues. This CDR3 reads CSAIAGGGYEQYF. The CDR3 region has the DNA TGCAGTGCCATAGCGGGAGGGGGATACGAGCAGTACTTC.

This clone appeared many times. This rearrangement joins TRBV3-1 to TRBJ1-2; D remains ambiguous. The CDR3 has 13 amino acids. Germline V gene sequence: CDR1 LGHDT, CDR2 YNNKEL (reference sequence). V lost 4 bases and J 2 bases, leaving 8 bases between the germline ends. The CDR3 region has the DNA TGTGCCAGCAGCCCTGATCAAAACTATGGCTACACCTTC. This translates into CASSPDQNYGYTF.

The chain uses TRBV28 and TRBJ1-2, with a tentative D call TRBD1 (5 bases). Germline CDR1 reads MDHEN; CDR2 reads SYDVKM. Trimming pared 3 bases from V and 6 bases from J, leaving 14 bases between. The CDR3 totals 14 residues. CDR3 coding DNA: TGTGCCAGCAGTTTGGAGGGACCATTTGATGGCTACACCTTC. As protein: CASSLEGPFDGYTF.

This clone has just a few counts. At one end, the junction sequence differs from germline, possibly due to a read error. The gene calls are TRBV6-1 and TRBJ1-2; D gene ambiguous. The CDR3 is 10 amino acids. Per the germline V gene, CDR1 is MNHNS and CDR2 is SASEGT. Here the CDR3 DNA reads TGTGCCAGCAGCGAAGATGGCTACACCTTC. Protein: CASSEDGYTF.

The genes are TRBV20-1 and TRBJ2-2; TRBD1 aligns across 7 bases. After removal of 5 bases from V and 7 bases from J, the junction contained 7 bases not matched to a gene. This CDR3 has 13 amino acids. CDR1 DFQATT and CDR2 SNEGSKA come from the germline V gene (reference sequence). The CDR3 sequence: CSAPDRAGGELFF. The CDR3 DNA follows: TGCAGTGCTCCCGACAGGGCGGGCGGGGAGCTGTTTTTT.

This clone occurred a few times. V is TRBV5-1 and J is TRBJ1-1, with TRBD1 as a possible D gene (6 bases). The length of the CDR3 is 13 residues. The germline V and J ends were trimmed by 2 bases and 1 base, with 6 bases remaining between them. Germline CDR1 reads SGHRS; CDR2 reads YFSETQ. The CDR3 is CASSFRGNTEAFF. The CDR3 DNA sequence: TGCGCCAGCAGCTTCAGGGGGAACACTGAAGCTTTCTTT.

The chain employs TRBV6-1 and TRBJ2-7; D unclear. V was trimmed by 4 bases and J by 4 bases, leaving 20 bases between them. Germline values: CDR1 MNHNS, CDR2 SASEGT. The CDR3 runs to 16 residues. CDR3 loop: CASSGPQASVAYEQYF. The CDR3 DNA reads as TGTGCCAGCAGTGGTCCGCAGGCATCGGTGGCTTACGAGCAGTACTTC.

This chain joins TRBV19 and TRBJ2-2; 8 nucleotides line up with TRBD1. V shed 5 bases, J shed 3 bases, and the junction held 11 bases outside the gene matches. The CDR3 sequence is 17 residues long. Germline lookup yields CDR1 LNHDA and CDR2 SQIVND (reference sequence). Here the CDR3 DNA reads TGTGCCAGTAGTCCCGAGGGTATGACAGGGGACACCGGGGAGCTGTTTTTT. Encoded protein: CASSPEGMTGDTGELFF.

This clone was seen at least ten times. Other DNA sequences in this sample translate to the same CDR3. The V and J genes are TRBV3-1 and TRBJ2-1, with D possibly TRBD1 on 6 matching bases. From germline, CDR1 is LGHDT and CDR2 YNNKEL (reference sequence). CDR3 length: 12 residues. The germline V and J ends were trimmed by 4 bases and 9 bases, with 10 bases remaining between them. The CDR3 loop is CASSPQGGEQFF. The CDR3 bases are TGTGCCAGCAGCCCCCAAGGGGGTGAGCAGTTCTTC.

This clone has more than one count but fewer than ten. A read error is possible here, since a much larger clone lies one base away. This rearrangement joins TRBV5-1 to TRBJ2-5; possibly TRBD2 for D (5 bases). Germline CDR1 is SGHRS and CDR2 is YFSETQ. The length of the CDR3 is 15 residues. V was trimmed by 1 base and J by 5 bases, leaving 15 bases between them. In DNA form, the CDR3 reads TGCGCCAGCAGCTTGTCTAGCTGGAGTGCTGAGACCCAGTACTTC. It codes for CASSLSSWSAETQYF.

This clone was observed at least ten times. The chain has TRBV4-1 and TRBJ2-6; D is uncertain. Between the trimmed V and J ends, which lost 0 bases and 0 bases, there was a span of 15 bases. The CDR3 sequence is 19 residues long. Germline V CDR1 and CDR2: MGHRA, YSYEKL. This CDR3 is CASSQDPPALSSGANVLTF. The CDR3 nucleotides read TGCGCCAGCAGCCAAGACCCCCCGGCGTTAAGCTCTGGGGCCAACGTCCTGACTTTC.

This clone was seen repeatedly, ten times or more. In DNA form, the CDR3 reads TGTGCCAGCAGCGACCGGGGCAACCTAGCCAAAAACATTCAGTACTTC. Translated, it gives CASSDRGNLAKNIQYF. The chain couples TRBV6-4 to TRBJ2-4; D could derive from TRBD1 or TRBD2 (5 bases each). The germline CDR1 and CDR2 sequences are MRHNA and SNTAGT. This CDR3 comprises 16 residues. Trimming removed 6 bases from V and 0 bases from J, with 15 bases in between.

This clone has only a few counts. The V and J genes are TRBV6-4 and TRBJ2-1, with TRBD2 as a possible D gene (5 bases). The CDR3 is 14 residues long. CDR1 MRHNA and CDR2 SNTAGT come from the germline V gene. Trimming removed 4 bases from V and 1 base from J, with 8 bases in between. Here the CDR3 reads CASSVGGSYNEQFF. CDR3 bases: TGTGCCAGCAGTGTAGGAGGTTCCTACAATGAGCAGTTCTTC.

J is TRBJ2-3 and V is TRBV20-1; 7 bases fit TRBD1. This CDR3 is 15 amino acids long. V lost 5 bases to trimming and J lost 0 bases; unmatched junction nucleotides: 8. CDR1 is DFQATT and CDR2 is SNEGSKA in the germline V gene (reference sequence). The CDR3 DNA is TGCAGTGCTCGGGACCAGACAGGGAGCACAGATACGCAGTATTTT. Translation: CSARDQTGSTDTQYF.

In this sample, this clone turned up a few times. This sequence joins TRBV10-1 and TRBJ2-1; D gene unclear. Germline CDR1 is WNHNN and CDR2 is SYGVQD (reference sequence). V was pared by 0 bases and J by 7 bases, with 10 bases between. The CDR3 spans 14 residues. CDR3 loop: CASSESSRKNEQFF. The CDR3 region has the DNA TGCGCCAGCAGTGAGTCGTCCCGAAAGAATGAGCAGTTCTTC.